The clone carrying this TCR beta chain was recorded many times. Its antigen is undetermined. V lost 11 bases and J lost 6, with 8 bases in between. The CDR3 loop spans 11 amino acids. These data are taken from a study of T cell repertoires in cytomegalovirus infection. Across the study: Public TCR beta signatures marked donors with CMV infection and the matching HLA.

Via MiXCR, TCRdb re-called the reads, giving one row per CDR3 protein. Of approximately 500,000 distinct CDR3 sequences in the sample, approximately 10% were seen once. Broader study findings: Adding up the frequency of public TCR beta families identified people who carried CMV plus the relevant HLA. Dominating the ex vivo response were HLA-C-restricted CMV-specific TCR beta clonotypes.

Material for sequencing was PBMCs. The chain employs TRBV12-3 or TRBV12-4 and TRBJ1-6, with D uncertain. The TCR originated in a human donor in good health (CMV status not recorded). Some clones in this sample may be carry-over from other donors' samples. The CDR3 DNA reads TGTGCCTCCAGTGGTAATTCACCCCTCCACTTT. This encodes CASSGNSPLHF.